One sample yielded the 25 T cell receptor beta chains listed below, sequenced in a study of blood T cell repertoires in COVID-19 (TCRdb year 2020). The library was obtained by the immunoSEQ multiplex PCR assay. This is the immuneACCESS table as TCRdb keeps it, with only in-frame sequences that have V and J called. A part of the clones is gone; compared with another copy, unresolved V genes explain less than half, and the rest is unexplained. This sample is represented by 30,000 to 40,000 clones; 90% of them were singletons. The ten largest clones represent around a quarter of the sample. Sequencing was performed on peripheral blood. These receptor sequences come from a man aged 55 to 70 with active or convalescent COVID-19.

The V and J genes are TRBV24-1 and TRBJ1-1, with 9 bases matching TRBD1. This CDR3 is built from 15 residues. J was trimmed by 3 bases and V by 2 bases; bases with no gene match: 3. CDR1 is KGHDR and CDR2 is SFDVKD in the germline V gene. In nucleotides, the CDR3 is TGTGCCACCAGTGATTCGGGACAGGGAGACACTGAAGCTTTCTTT. Translation: CATSDSGQGDTEAFF.

This clone was found a few times. V usage is TRBV5-6 and J usage is TRBJ2-3, with D unresolved. Looked up from germline, CDR1 is SGHDT and CDR2 is YYEEEE. Deletions cut 0 bases from V and 6 bases from J, with 8 bases between. The CDR3 has 13 amino acids. The DNA for the CDR3 is TGTGCCAGCAGCTTGGGTACGGTCGATACGCAGTATTTT. It is translated as CASSLGTVDTQYF.

The J gene is TRBJ2-3, the V gene TRBV5-1; 10 bases line up with TRBD2. The CDR3 is 15 amino acids. The trim removed 5 bases at V and 1 base at J, leaving 4 bases unmatched. The V gene's germline CDR1 is SGHRS and CDR2 YFSETQ. CDR3 residues: CASRWTSGGTDTQYF. The CDR3 DNA reads as TGCGCCAGCAGGTGGACTAGCGGAGGCACAGATACGCAGTATTTT.

The chain combines TRBV27 with TRBJ1-6, with D uncertain. This CDR3 contains 14 residues. The V and J ends lost 6 bases and 0 bases respectively, with 6 bases between them. Germline-derived CDR1 and CDR2 are MNHEY and SMNVEV (reference sequence). The DNA for the CDR3 is TGTGCCAGCAGGGCTAGCTCCTATAATTCACCCCTCCACTTT. Translation gives CASRASSYNSPLHF.

The CDR3 sequence: CASSVGALYEQYF. The CDR3 DNA sequence: TGTGCCAGCAGTGTAGGGGCTCTCTACGAGCAGTACTTC. The chain has TRBV2 and TRBJ2-7; TRBD1 is a possible D gene (5 bases). V lost 4 bases, J lost 3 bases, and 10 bases lay in between. CDR3 length: 13 amino acids. Germline CDR1 and CDR2: SNHLY and FYNNEI.

The chain recombines TRBV4-2 with TRBJ2-7, with D possibly matching TRBD1 (6 bases). Germline V CDR1 and CDR2: LGHNA, YNFKEQ. The germline V and J ends were trimmed by 1 base and 0 bases, with 10 bases remaining between them. This CDR3 is built from 15 residues. This chain's CDR3 is CASSQGGGSSYEQYF. The CDR3 DNA reads TGTGCCAGCAGCCAAGGAGGGGGAAGCTCCTACGAGCAGTACTTC.

With respect to this clone: A read error may produce the germline difference seen at one junction end. V gene TRBV28 combines with J gene TRBJ2-4; a possible D gene is TRBD1 (6 bases). The CDR3 extends over 12 amino acids. Germline assignment: CDR1 MDHEN and CDR2 SYDVKM. CDR3 coding DNA: TGTGCCAGCAGTCCCACTTGGACAGCTACTGATTTC. It yields the protein CASSPTWTATDF.

This clone has only one observation. This chain uses TRBV5-1 with TRBJ2-1; TRBD1 might be the D (5 bases). Trimming stripped 0 bases from V and 7 bases from J, with 14 bases between. Germline values: CDR1 SGHRS, CDR2 YFSETQ. The CDR3 contains 15 residues. The CDR3 loop reads CASSLEAGKENEQFF. The CDR3 nucleotides read TGCGCCAGCAGCTTGGAGGCAGGGAAAGAGAATGAGCAGTTCTTC.

CDR3 protein: CASSLRGRLAGVGTDTQYF. CDR3 DNA: TGTGCCAGCAGTTTAAGGGGGCGACTAGCGGGAGTCGGAACAGATACGCAGTATTTT. The rearrangement joins TRBV27 to TRBJ2-3; the match to TRBD2 covers 12 bases. Germline values: CDR1 MNHEY, CDR2 SMNVEV (reference sequence). V was clipped by 2 bases and J by 3 bases; unmatched bases: 12. There are 19 residues in the CDR3.

V and J are TRBV3-1 (or the pseudogene TRBV3-2) and TRBJ2-2, with D unclear. The CDR3 sequence is 13 residues long. Trimming took 3 bases from V and 4 from J, leaving 6 bases between them. The germline CDR1 and CDR2 sequences are LGHDT and YNNKEL (reference sequence). CDR3 sequence (DNA): TGTGCCAGCAGCCAGAGGAGCACCGGGGAGCTGTTTTTT. It yields the protein CASSQRSTGELFF.

This clone was detected only once. The V call is TRBV5-1, the J call TRBJ1-2; 8 nucleotides match TRBD1. The CDR3 is made up of 15 amino acids. CDR1 and CDR2 from the germline V gene are SGHRS and YFSETQ. V shed 3 bases, J shed 4 bases, and the junction held 8 bases outside the gene matches. The CDR3 DNA follows: TGCGCCAGCAGCTATTTCTCAGGGGGCATCTATGGCTACACCTTC. This translates into CASSYFSGGIYGYTF.

The genes are TRBV3-1 (or the pseudogene TRBV3-2) and TRBJ1-2; tentatively, D is TRBD1 (5 bases). V was shortened by 2 bases and J by 3 bases, with 13 bases between the two germline ends. The CDR3 runs to 15 residues. Germline CDR1 and CDR2: LGHDT and YNNKEL (reference sequence). CDR3 sequence (DNA): TGTGCCAGCAGCCAACTTAGGGGATTTTACTATGGCTACACCTTC. Encoded protein: CASSQLRGFYYGYTF.

The chain couples TRBV28 to TRBJ1-6; 7 bases are a match to TRBD1. This CDR3 has 14 amino acids. The ends lost 3 bases at V and 6 bases at J; junction bases unmatched: 2. Per the germline V gene, CDR1 is MDHEN and CDR2 is SYDVKM. The CDR3 DNA is TGTGCCAGCAGTTTTAGACAGGGTAATTCACCCCTCCACTTT. It codes for CASSFRQGNSPLHF.

This clone was found once. The gene calls are TRBV28 and TRBJ1-3, with D perhaps matching TRBD1 (5 bases). Looked up from germline, CDR1 is MDHEN and CDR2 is SYDVKM. The length of the CDR3 is 15 residues. V lost 4 bases, J lost 3 bases, and 13 bases lay in between. The CDR3 protein is CASSWGVSSGNTIYF. CDR3 DNA: TGTGCCAGCAGTTGGGGGGTTTCTAGTGGAAACACCATATATTTT.

The chain is built from TRBV2 and TRBJ2-1; D is perhaps TRBD2 (6 bases). This CDR3 contains 15 residues. V lost 5 bases to trimming and J lost 3 bases, with 14 bases between them. CDR1 and CDR2 (germline): SNHLY, FYNNEI. CDR3 loop: CASSSSGLNYNEQFF. Written as DNA, the CDR3 is TGTGCCAGCAGTAGCTCGGGACTCAACTACAATGAGCAGTTCTTC.

The CDR3 nucleotides are TGTGCCATCAGTGGCCAAGCGGGGAACACTGAAGCTTTCTTT. Its translation: CAISGQAGNTEAFF. The gene calls are TRBV10-3 and TRBJ1-1, with D hard to call. CDR3 length equals 14 residues. CDR1 and CDR2 from the germline V gene are ENHRY and SYGVKD. The V end was cut by 4 bases, the J end by 1 base, with 10 bases between.

The CDR3 DNA follows: TGTGCCAGCAGTGATGCAGGTTATGGCTACACCTTC. It translates to CASSDAGYGYTF. V gene TRBV2 combines with J gene TRBJ1-2, with unresolved D. Deletions cut 3 bases from V and 5 bases from J, with 7 bases between. The CDR3 is 12 amino acids. Germline values: CDR1 SNHLY, CDR2 FYNNEI.

The CDR3, as DNA: TGCGCCAGCAGCTTGGCGGGGACAGGGCGTTCACCCCTCCACTTT. It yields the protein CASSLAGTGRSPLHF. This sequence joins TRBV5-1 and TRBJ1-6; TRBD1 matches at 9 bases. This CDR3 is built from 15 residues. V shed 0 bases and J 9 bases; nucleotides not matched to a gene: 4. The germline gives CDR1 SGHRS, CDR2 YFSETQ.

This chain uses TRBV29-1 with TRBJ2-5, with a weak D call TRBD2 (6 bases). The germline gives CDR1 SQVTM, CDR2 ANQGSEA. The CDR3 runs to 12 residues. V gave up 8 bases and J gave up 5 bases, with 15 bases separating them. The CDR3, as DNA: TGCAGCTCGTTTTCGGGGGATGAGACCCAGTACTTC. It translates to CSSFSGDETQYF.

The V and J genes are TRBV5-4 and TRBJ2-7; weak D call: TRBD2 (5 bases). V was cut by 3 bases and J by 5 bases, with 18 bases left in between. Germline V gene data show CDR1 as SGHNT and CDR2 as YYREEE (reference sequence). CDR3 length: 15 residues. CDR3 nucleotide sequence: TGTGCCAGCAGCTGGACGGGCTTGGGAGCGAACGAGCAGTACTTC. It translates to CASSWTGLGANEQYF.

The chain joins TRBV15 to TRBJ2-5, with 8 bases fitting TRBD1. Trimming took 1 base from V and 5 from J; bases not matched to a gene: 3. Germline-derived CDR1 and CDR2 are LNHNV and YYDKDF (reference sequence). The CDR3 totals 14 residues. CDR3 sequence (DNA): TGTGCCACCAGCAGAGGAGGACAGGGTGAGACCCAGTACTTC. Its protein is CATSRGGQGETQYF. Combining the CDR3 with reference TRBV15 and TRBJ2-5 gives the whole variable domain DAMVIQNPRYQVTQFGKPVTLSCSQTLNHNVMYWYQQKSSQAPKLLFHYYDKDFNNEADTPDNFQSRRPNTSFCFLDIRSPGLGDTAMYLCATSRGGQGETQYFGPGTRLLVL.

This chain joins TRBV10-1 and TRBJ2-7, with TRBD2 matching over 12 bases. Losses at the gene ends were 4 bases for V and 3 bases for J; bases not matched to a gene: 7. The CDR3 spans 16 residues. Germline V gene lookup returns CDR1 WNHNN and CDR2 SYGVQD (reference sequence). The CDR3 coding sequence is TGCGCCAGCAGTGCTAGCGGGAGGGCCGGCTTCTACGAGCAGTACTTC. This sequence encodes CASSASGRAGFYEQYF.

The rearrangement links TRBV7-2 to TRBJ2-4; D gene unclear. V shed 1 base and J shed 6 bases, with 10 bases lying between them. CDR1 SGHTA and CDR2 FQGNSA come from the germline V gene. The CDR3 has 14 amino acids. CDR3 in amino acids: CASSLGLAPNIQYF. The CDR3 coding sequence is TGTGCCAGCAGCTTAGGGTTAGCCCCAAACATTCAGTACTTC.

This clone was recorded only once. This chain links TRBV5-4 with TRBJ2-1; 13 bases map to TRBD2. The V segment lost 4 bases and the J segment 6 bases; nucleotides outside the gene matches: 4. The CDR3 spans 15 residues. Looked up from germline, CDR1 is SGHNT and CDR2 is YYREEE (reference sequence). The CDR3 reads CASSLRLAGGNEQFF. The CDR3 region has the DNA TGTGCCAGCAGCCTTCGACTAGCGGGGGGCAATGAGCAGTTCTTC.

For the CDR3, the DNA is TGTGCCAGCAGTGTAATGATTCCCGGGACAGGGTACTACGAGCAGTACTTC. It is translated as CASSVMIPGTGYYEQYF. The chain is built from TRBV6-1 and TRBJ2-7; 9 bases align to TRBD1. The junction had 13 bases not matched to a gene; V was cut back by 4 bases and J by 3 bases. This CDR3 comprises 17 residues. From germline, CDR1 is MNHNS and CDR2 SASEGT.